These 17 T cell receptor beta chains were sequenced from one sample in a study of regulatory T cells in long-lasting Graves disease. Arm-PCR of CDR3 regions with iRepertoire HTBI primers generated TCR beta libraries. TCRdb reprocessed the multiplex PCR reads with MiXCR, giving one entry per CDR3 protein. The sample lists around 240,000 distinct CDR3 sequences, roughly 18% occurring once. Regarding time point: newly diagnosed GD, antithyroid drugs for less than 3 months. Researchers made the TCR library from RNA that was extracted from PBMCs. The same sample was also studied in work on T cells in Graves' hyperthyroidism and ophthalmopathy.

Sequenced material: peripheral blood mononuclear cells (PBMCs), taken at new diagnosis, from a patient treated with antithyroid drugs. These receptors originate from a woman in her 30s with Graves disease.

This clonotype was recorded at least ten times. In nucleotides, the CDR3 is TGCGCCAGCAGCCCCGACAGTCTGGGGGGAGTTGAGCAGTTCTTC. It specifies CASSPDSLGGVEQFF. The rearrangement links TRBV5-1 to TRBJ2-1; TRBD2 might be the D (6 bases). Germline CDR1 reads SGHRS; CDR2 reads YFSETQ. CDR3 length: 15 amino acids. Trimming left V 4 bases short and J 9 bases short, with 20 bases between.

This clonotype was found a few times. V is TRBV12-3 or TRBV12-4 and J is TRBJ2-3; TRBD2 matches at 9 bases. J was trimmed by 4 bases and V by 1 base; bases with no gene match: 6. CDR3 size: 16 residues. CDR3 in amino acids: CASSLGGGGASDTQYF. The CDR3 DNA reads as TGTGCCAGCAGTTTAGGGGGCGGGGGGGCTTCAGATACGCAGTATTTT.

This clonotype has at least ten counts. V usage is TRBV13 and J usage is TRBJ2-7; D remains unclear. The CDR3 has 13 residues. Germline V lookup: CDR1 PRHDT, CDR2 FYEKMQ (reference sequence). V was pared by 0 bases and J by 5 bases, with 8 bases between. CDR3 DNA: TGTGCCAGCAGCTTAGGCCAGCCGAACGAGCAGTACTTC. It is translated as CASSLGQPNEQYF. The full variable domain, with the rest looked up from reference TRBV13 and TRBJ2-7, is AAGVIQSPRHLIKEKRETATLKCYPIPRHDTVYWYQQGPGQDPQFLISFYEKMQSDKGSIPDRFSAQQFSDYHSELNMSSLELGDSALYFCASSLGQPNEQYFGPGTRLTVT.

This clonotype was counted only a few times. It may be a read error: a sequence one base away is much more abundant. The J gene is TRBJ1-2, the V gene TRBV2; 8 bases match TRBD1. The CDR3 contains 14 residues. The trim removed 9 bases at V and 7 bases at J, leaving 13 bases unmatched. Germline V lookup: CDR1 SNHLY, CDR2 FYNNEI. CDR3 amino acids: CASSTFRGPSGYTF. DNA of the CDR3: TGTGCCAGTTCCACATTCAGGGGGCCGAGTGGCTACACCTTC.

This clonotype showed up many times. V gene TRBV20-1 combines with J gene TRBJ2-1, with D tentatively TRBD2 (5 bases). The V gene's germline CDR1 is DFQATT and CDR2 SNEGSKA (reference sequence). CDR3 size: 14 residues. Trimming pared 1 base from V and 2 bases from J, leaving 9 bases between. DNA for the CDR3: TGCAGTGCTAGAGGAGGGTTCCCCTACAATGAGCAGTTCTTC. Residues: CSARGGFPYNEQFF.

A single count supports this clonotype. It may be a read error: a sequence one base away is much more abundant. The rearrangement joins TRBV12-3 or TRBV12-4 to TRBJ2-1, with D possibly being TRBD2 (6 bases). The better agreement between TRBJ2-4 and the DNA end casts doubt on the J call. The CDR3 consists of 14 residues. CDR3 sequence reads: CASTQTRTENIQYF. DNA for the CDR3: TGTGCCAGCACCCAGACTAGAACCGAAAACATTCAGTACTTC.

The chain has TRBV3-1 and TRBJ1-1; 11 nucleotides align to TRBD1. Germline values: CDR1 LGHDT, CDR2 YNNKEL (reference sequence). Trimming cost V 3 bases and J 0 bases; bases outside gene matches: 6. The CDR3 has 17 residues. CDR3 DNA: TGTGCCAGCAGCCAGGGCGGGACAGGGGGGATGAACACTGAAGCTTTCTTT. This translates into CASSQGGTGGMNTEAFF.

Worth noting for this clonotype: This likely came from a read error, as a far larger clone is one base away. This chain links TRBV18 with TRBJ2-7, with 7 bases matching TRBD1. From germline, CDR1 is KGHSH and CDR2 LQKENI. Unmatched junction bases numbered 13, after V lost 4 bases and J lost 7 bases. The CDR3 runs 15 residues. Here the CDR3 reads CASSHARGLYNEQYF. The CDR3 bases are TGTGCCAGCTCACACGCGAGGGGGCTCTACAATGAGCAGTACTTC.

This clonotype was counted ten times or more. The rearrangement joins TRBV6-5 to TRBJ2-7, with D possibly matching TRBD1 (6 bases). The CDR3 consists of 13 residues. Trimming left V 4 bases short and J 5 bases short, with 12 bases between. Germline CDR1 MNHEY, CDR2 SVGAGI. CDR3 nucleotides: TGTGCCAGCAGTTTTCAGGGGTACAACGAGCAGTACTTC. It codes for CASSFQGYNEQYF.

This clonotype was counted ten times or more. The V and J genes are TRBV5-1 and TRBJ1-5; maybe TRBD1 (6 bases). Per germline, CDR1 SGHRS and CDR2 YFSETQ. There are 15 residues in the CDR3. The V end was cut by 4 bases, the J end by 4 bases, with 15 bases between. CDR3 in amino acids: CASSRSDSYNQPQHF. CDR3 coding DNA: TGCGCCAGCAGCCGCTCGGACAGCTATAATCAGCCCCAGCATTTT.

The sample holds many counts of this clonotype. The genes are TRBV3-1 and TRBJ1-2, with 7 bases fitting TRBD1. The CDR3 is 17 residues long. Per the germline V gene, CDR1 is LGHDT and CDR2 is YNNKEL (reference sequence). The V segment lost 2 bases and the J segment 0 bases; nucleotides outside the gene matches: 9. This CDR3 reads CASSQSRDRVANYGYTF. The CDR3 bases are TGTGCCAGCAGCCAATCTAGAGACAGGGTCGCTAACTATGGCTACACCTTC.

The V call is TRBV5-5, the J call TRBJ2-3; 7 bases match TRBD1. This CDR3 spans 15 amino acids. Unmatched junction bases numbered 5, after V lost 4 bases and J lost 0 bases. CDR1 SGHKS and CDR2 YYEKEE come from the germline V gene (reference sequence). DNA of the CDR3: TGTGCCAGCAGCCAGGGGGTCCCTAGCACAGATACGCAGTATTTT. Translation gives CASSQGVPSTDTQYF.

The rearrangement uses TRBV20-1 and TRBJ2-7; D might be TRBD2 (6 bases). Germline V lookup: CDR1 DFQATT, CDR2 SNEGSKA (reference sequence). V was cut by 3 bases and J by 0 bases, with 9 bases left in between. This CDR3 is 13 amino acids long. The CDR3 DNA reads TGCAGTGCTAGGCGGGGTAGCTCCTACGAGCAGTACTTC. It yields the protein CSARRGSSYEQYF.

The table lists this clonotype with many counts. The J gene is TRBJ1-6, the V gene TRBV3-1; TRBD1 matches at 7 bases. CDR3 length equals 17 residues. Germline V gene sequence: CDR1 LGHDT, CDR2 YNNKEL (reference sequence). The V gene end was trimmed by 3 bases and the J gene end by 0 bases; junction bases not matched to a gene: 5. CDR3 loop: CASSQLGQSSYNSPLHF. CDR3 coding DNA: TGTGCCAGCAGCCAGCTGGGACAGAGCTCCTATAATTCACCCCTCCACTTT.

A word on this clonotype: Germline is not matched at one junction end, which may reflect a read error. This chain joins TRBV20-1 and TRBJ1-4, with D uncertain. The CDR3 sequence is 14 residues long. The germline gives CDR1 DFQATT, CDR2 SNEGSKA (reference sequence). CDR3 sequence: CSARDVLRNGKLFF. In DNA form, the CDR3 reads TGCAGTGCTAGAGATGTATTGCGTAATGGAAAACTGTTTTTT.

This chain joins TRBV9 and TRBJ2-1, with D perhaps matching TRBD2 (5 bases). CDR3 length: 15 amino acids. The V gene's germline CDR1 is SGDLS and CDR2 YYNGEE. The germline V and J ends were trimmed by 3 bases and 6 bases, with 16 bases remaining between them. CDR3 amino acids: CASSEWRTLGNEQFF. In DNA, the CDR3 is TGTGCCAGCAGCGAGTGGAGGACTCTCGGCAATGAGCAGTTCTTC.

This clonotype was observed a handful of times. The J gene is TRBJ1-2, the V gene TRBV19, with D possibly being TRBD1 (5 bases). Germline CDR1 LNHDA, CDR2 SQIVND (reference sequence). The CDR3 length is 16 residues. Between the trimmed V and J ends, which lost 1 base and 4 bases, there was a span of 16 bases. The CDR3 DNA sequence: TGTGCCAGTAGTATAGTACATCATCTGGGGGGCTATGGCTACACCTTC. This translates into CASSIVHHLGGYGYTF.